The 7 T cell receptor beta chains below all came from one sample that was sequenced in a study of blood T cell repertoires in COVID-19. TCRdb's table, derived via immunoSEQ multiplex PCR, lists solely in-frame clones and lacks some. Found here are roughly 170,000 clones, about 78% of them singletons; the top ten hold 17%. Sequenced: PBMCs or T cells enriched from blood (not recorded which). The receptors here all came from a woman aged 45 to 65 who had recovered from COVID-19.

The rearrangement joins TRBV7-9 to TRBJ2-7, with 10 bases fitting TRBD2. Trimming cost V 2 bases and J 4 bases; bases outside gene matches: 2. Germline V lookup: CDR1 SEHNR, CDR2 FQNEAQ (reference sequence). There are 14 residues in the CDR3. The CDR3 is CASSLLAGEYEQYF. The CDR3 nucleotides are TGTGCCAGCAGCTTACTAGCGGGAGAATACGAGCAGTACTTC.

The chain is built from TRBV3-1 (or the pseudogene TRBV3-2) and TRBJ1-1; no definite D call. The V gene's germline CDR1 is LGHDT and CDR2 YNNKEL (reference sequence). The V gene lost 4 bases and the J gene lost 2 bases, with 11 bases spanning the gap. The CDR3 length is 14 residues. The CDR3 DNA follows: TGTGCCAGCAGCCGTGGGCCGAGCAACACTGAAGCTTTCTTT. This translates into CASSRGPSNTEAFF.

This chain joins TRBV7-2 and TRBJ1-6; D gene uncertain. Trimming removed 5 bases from V and 3 bases from J, with 11 bases in between. The CDR3 spans 15 residues. The germline V gene encodes CDR1 SGHTA and CDR2 FQGNSA. The DNA of the CDR3 is TGTGCCAGCAGCCTCTTACAAGACTATAATTCACCCCTCCACTTT. Translation gives CASSLLQDYNSPLHF. Full variable domain (remainder filled in from reference TRBV7-2 and TRBJ1-6): GAGVSQSPSNKVTEKGKDVELRCDPISGHTALYWYRQSLGQGLEFLIYFQGNSAPDKSGLPSDRFSAERTGGSVSTLTIQRTQQEDSAVYLCASSLLQDYNSPLHFGNGTRLTVT.

This chain links TRBV15 with TRBJ1-4; 9 bases are a match to TRBD1. The CDR3 runs to 17 residues. CDR1 is LNHNV, CDR2 YYDKDF, per germline (reference sequence). V gave up 2 bases and J gave up 3 bases; unmatched junction bases: 7. The CDR3 sequence is CATSRPPGTGSNEKLFF. CDR3 bases: TGTGCCACCAGCAGACCCCCCGGGACAGGGTCTAATGAAAAACTGTTTTTT.

This clone was found once. The chain recombines TRBV25-1 with TRBJ2-7; weak D call: TRBD1 (6 bases). Deletions cut 6 bases from V and 0 bases from J, with 9 bases between. Germline V gene sequence: CDR1 MGHDK, CDR2 SYGVNS. This CDR3 contains 13 residues. The CDR3 bases are TGTGCCAGCAGAAAAGGGGGCTCCTACGAGCAGTACTTC. The encoded protein is CASRKGGSYEQYF.

The genes are TRBV5-6 and TRBJ2-3; D not resolved. There are 15 residues in the CDR3. Trimming took 0 bases from V and 2 from J, leaving 10 bases between them. Germline values: CDR1 SGHDT, CDR2 YYEEEE. The chain's CDR3 is CASSLAADHTDTQYF. DNA of the CDR3: TGTGCCAGCAGCTTGGCGGCGGATCACACAGATACGCAGTATTTT.

The chain employs TRBV19 and TRBJ1-2, with 10 nucleotides matching TRBD1. CDR1 LNHDA and CDR2 SQIVND come from the germline V gene (reference sequence). This CDR3 comprises 14 residues. J lost 8 bases, V lost 6 bases, and 9 bases had no gene match. CDR3: CASRPRGTGEGYTF. The DNA for the CDR3 is TGTGCCAGTAGGCCCCGGGGGACAGGGGAAGGCTACACCTTC.